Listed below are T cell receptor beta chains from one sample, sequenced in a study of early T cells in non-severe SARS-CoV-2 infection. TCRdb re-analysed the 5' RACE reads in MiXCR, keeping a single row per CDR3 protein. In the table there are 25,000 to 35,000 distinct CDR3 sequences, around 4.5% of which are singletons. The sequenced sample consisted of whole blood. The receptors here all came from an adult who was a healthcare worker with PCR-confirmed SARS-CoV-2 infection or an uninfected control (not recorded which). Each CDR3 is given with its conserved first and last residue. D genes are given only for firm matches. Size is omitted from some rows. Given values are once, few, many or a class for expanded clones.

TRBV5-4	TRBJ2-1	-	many	CASSLEQVLGNEQFF	TGTGCCAGCAGCTTGGAGCAGGTCTTGGGAAATGAGCAGTTCTTC
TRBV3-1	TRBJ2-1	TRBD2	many	CASSQVLAGAHDEQFF	TGTGCCAGCAGCCAAGTTCTAGCGGGAGCTCACGATGAGCAGTTCTTC
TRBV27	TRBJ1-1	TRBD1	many	CASSLRNQGDTEAFF	TGTGCCAGCAGTTTAAGGAACCAGGGGGACACTGAAGCTTTCTTT
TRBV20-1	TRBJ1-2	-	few	CSAPEGQNYGYTF	TGCAGTGCCCCAGAGGGTCAAAACTATGGCTACACCTTC
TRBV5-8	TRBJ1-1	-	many	CASSFEGFMNTEAFF	TGTGCCAGCAGTTTCGAAGGATTCATGAACACTGAAGCTTTCTTT
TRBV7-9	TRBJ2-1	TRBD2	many	CASSFPRVAGEFDEQFF	TGTGCCAGCAGCTTCCCACGGGTAGCGGGAGAGTTTGATGAGCAGTTCTTC
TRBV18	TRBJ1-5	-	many	CASSPRVGGLNQPQHF	TGTGCCAGCTCACCACGAGTTGGGGGCCTCAATCAGCCCCAGCATTTT
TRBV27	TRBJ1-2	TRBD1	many	CASSWDRAYGYTF	TGTGCCAGCAGTTGGGACAGGGCCTATGGCTACACCTTC
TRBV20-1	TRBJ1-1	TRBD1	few	CSARDGTGKAFF	TGCAGTGCTAGAGATGGGACAGGGAAAGCTTTCTTT
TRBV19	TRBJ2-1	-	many	CASSITGWASYNEQFF	TGTGCCAGTAGCATAACGGGGTGGGCGAGCTACAATGAGCAGTTCTTC
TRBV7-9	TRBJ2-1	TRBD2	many	CASSLSGTSNEQFF	TGTGCCAGCAGCTTATCCGGGACTAGCAATGAGCAGTTCTTC
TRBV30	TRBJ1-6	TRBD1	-	CAWTTGTAHSPLHF	TGTGCCTGGACTACTGGGACAGCGCATTCACCCCTCCACTTT
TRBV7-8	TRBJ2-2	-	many	CASSLEDLPAESNTGELFF	TGTGCCAGCAGCTTAGAGGACTTACCAGCTGAGTCGAACACCGGGGAGCTGTTTTTT
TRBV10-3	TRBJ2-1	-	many	CAISEVGESSYNEQFF	TGTGCCATCAGTGAGGTCGGGGAGAGCTCCTACAATGAGCAGTTCTTC
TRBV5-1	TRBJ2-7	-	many	CASSSGRQPYEQYF	TGCGCCAGCAGCTCAGGACGACAGCCCTACGAGCAGTACTTC
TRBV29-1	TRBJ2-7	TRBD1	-	CSVEGGQGYEQYF	TGCAGCGTTGAAGGAGGACAGGGCTACGAGCAGTACTTC
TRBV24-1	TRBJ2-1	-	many	CATSDRLGEQFF	TGTGCCACCAGTGATCGGTTGGGTGAGCAGTTCTTC
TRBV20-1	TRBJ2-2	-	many	CSAKSITGELFF	TGCAGTGCTAAATCAATCACCGGGGAGCTGTTTTTT
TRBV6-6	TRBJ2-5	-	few	CASTSDTWETQYF	TGTGCCAGCACCTCGGACACTTGGGAGACCCAGTACTTC
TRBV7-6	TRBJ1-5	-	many	CASSSDSNQPQHF	TGTGCCAGCAGCTCAGATAGCAATCAGCCCCAGCATTTT
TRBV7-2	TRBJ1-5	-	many	CASSLGARTQHF	TGTGCCAGCAGCTTAGGAGCCCGCACCCAGCATTTT
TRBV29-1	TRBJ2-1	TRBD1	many	CSVRKTGSSTLFHNEQFF	TGCAGCGTGAGAAAGACAGGGTCTTCCACCTTATTCCACAATGAGCAGTTCTTC
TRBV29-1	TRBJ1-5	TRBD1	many	CSVTFGTGTDQPQHF	TGCAGCGTTACATTCGGGACAGGGACGGATCAGCCCCAGCATTTT
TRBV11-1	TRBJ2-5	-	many	CASSLEETQYF	TGTGCCAGCAGCTTGGAAGAGACCCAGTACTTC
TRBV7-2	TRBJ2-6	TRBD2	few	CASSPEGTSGRVSLAGANVLTF	TGTGCCAGCAGCCCAGAGGGGACTAGCGGGAGGGTGTCCCTTGCTGGGGCCAACGTCCTGACTTTC
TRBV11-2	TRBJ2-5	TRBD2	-	CASSLSSGETQYF	TGTGCCAGCAGCTTATCTAGCGGAGAGACCCAGTACTTC
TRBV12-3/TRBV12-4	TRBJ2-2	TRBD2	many	CASSFLAGVTGELFF	TGTGCCAGCAGTTTCTTAGCGGGAGTTACCGGGGAGCTGTTTTTT
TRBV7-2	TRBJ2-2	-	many	CASSVTSRNTGELFF	TGTGCCAGCAGCGTTACTAGCAGGAACACCGGGGAGCTGTTTTTT
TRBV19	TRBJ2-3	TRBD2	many	CASRASGKLHTQYF	TGTGCCAGTAGGGCTAGCGGGAAGCTCCATACGCAGTATTTT
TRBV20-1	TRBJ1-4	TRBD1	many	CSARGTGTNEKLFF	TGCAGTGCTAGGGGGACAGGAACTAATGAAAAACTGTTTTTT
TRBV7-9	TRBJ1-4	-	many	CASSLRIGGLNEKLFF	TGTGCCAGCAGCTTAAGGATTGGGGGGCTGAATGAAAAACTGTTTTTT
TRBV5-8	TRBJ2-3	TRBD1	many	CASSEVQGVWTDTQYF	TGTGCCAGCAGCGAGGTTCAGGGGGTCTGGACAGATACGCAGTATTTT
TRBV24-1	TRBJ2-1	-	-	CATSDTGSRGSYNEQFF	TGTGCCACCAGTGATACAGGGAGTCGAGGATCCTACAATGAGCAGTTCTTC
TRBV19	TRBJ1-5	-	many	CASSIDHGPNQPQHF	TGTGCCAGTAGTATAGATCACGGGCCCAATCAGCCCCAGCATTTT
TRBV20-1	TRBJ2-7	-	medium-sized	CSARGGSGGEQYF	TGCAGTGCTAGAGGGGGGAGCGGCGGCGAGCAGTACTTC
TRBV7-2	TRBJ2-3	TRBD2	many	CASSLRSRSGRNTQYF	TGTGCCAGCAGCCTCCGTTCTAGGAGCGGGAGAAATACGCAGTATTTT
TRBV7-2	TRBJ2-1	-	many	CASSLVGTNVNEQFF	TGTGCCAGCAGCTTAGTTGGGACAAACGTCAATGAGCAGTTCTTC
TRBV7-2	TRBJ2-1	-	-	CASSLDGAYNEQFF	TGTGCCAGCAGCTTAGACGGAGCGTACAATGAGCAGTTCTTC
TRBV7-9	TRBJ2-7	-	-	CASTLGSTYEQYF	TGTGCCAGCACATTAGGGAGCACCTACGAGCAGTACTTC
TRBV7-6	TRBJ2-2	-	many	CASSAGFPGRGNTGELFF	TGTGCCAGCAGTGCGGGGTTTCCGGGCAGGGGGAACACCGGGGAGCTGTTTTTT
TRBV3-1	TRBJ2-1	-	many	CASSLNLRDNNEQFF	TGTGCCAGCAGCCTAAATCTCCGGGACAACAATGAGCAGTTCTTC
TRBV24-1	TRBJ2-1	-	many	CATSDSGTSNYNEQFF	TGTGCCACCAGTGATTCAGGGACGTCCAACTACAATGAGCAGTTCTTC
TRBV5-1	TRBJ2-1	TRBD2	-	CASSLSGGQGDEQFF	TGCGCCAGCAGCTTGTCGGGAGGGCAGGGCGATGAGCAGTTCTTC
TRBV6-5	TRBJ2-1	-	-	CASTKPGVNEQFF	TGTGCCAGCACCAAGCCAGGGGTCAATGAGCAGTTCTTC
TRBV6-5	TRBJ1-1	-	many	CASSNGFMSSPEAFF	TGTGCCAGCAGTAACGGGTTCATGTCATCTCCTGAAGCTTTCTTT
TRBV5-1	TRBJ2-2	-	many	CASSFGNTGELFF	TGCGCCAGCAGCTTTGGCAACACCGGGGAGCTGTTTTTT
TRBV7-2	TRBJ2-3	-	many	CASSLDRGTDTQYF	TGTGCCAGCAGCTTAGACAGAGGCACAGATACGCAGTATTTT
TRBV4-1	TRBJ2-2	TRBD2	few	CASSQLGTSGSDGELFF	TGCGCCAGCAGCCAGCTAGGGACTAGCGGGAGTGACGGGGAGCTGTTTTTT
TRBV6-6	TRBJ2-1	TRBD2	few	CASSWKTSGSYNEQFF	TGTGCCAGCAGTTGGAAAACTAGCGGTTCCTACAATGAGCAGTTCTTC
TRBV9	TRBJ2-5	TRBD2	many	CASSAPAGQETQYF	TGTGCCAGCAGCGCACCAGCGGGACAAGAGACCCAGTACTTC
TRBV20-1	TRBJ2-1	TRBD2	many	CSAGPSGINNEQFF	TGCAGTGCAGGCCCTAGCGGGATAAACAATGAGCAGTTCTTC
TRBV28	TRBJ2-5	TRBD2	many	CASNPPPSDGTSGSPQETQYF	TGTGCCAGTAACCCACCCCCGTCCGACGGGACTAGCGGGAGCCCCCAAGAGACCCAGTACTTC
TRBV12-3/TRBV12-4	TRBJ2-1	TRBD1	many	CASNDRTGGYNEQFF	TGTGCCAGCAACGACAGGACAGGGGGTTACAATGAGCAGTTCTTC
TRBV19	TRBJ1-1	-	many	CATGAGPLISLVTEAFF	TGTGCCACCGGGGCCGGGCCTTTAATCTCGCTGGTCACTGAAGCTTTCTTT